The T cell receptor beta chain under discussion was sequenced for a study of control samples from healthy donors and cancer patients. TCRdb's copy holds only in-frame clones and misses some; the assay was immunoSEQ multiplex PCR. This sample yields under 200,000 clones, of which 91% are seen a single time; around 1.5% belongs to the top ten. The V and J ends lost 2 bases and 7 bases respectively, with 2 bases between them. Germline-derived CDR1 and CDR2 are LNHDA and SQIVND (reference sequence). CDR3 length equals 11 residues. Only a few counts were recorded for this clone. V gene TRBV19 combines with J gene TRBJ1-4; D unclear. This clonotype was obtained from a woman between 25 and 40 years old in good health. The sample taken for sequencing was blood. The CDR3 sequence is CASSISEKLFF. The CDR3 DNA reads TGTGCCAGTAGTATAAGTGAAAAACTGTTTTTT.